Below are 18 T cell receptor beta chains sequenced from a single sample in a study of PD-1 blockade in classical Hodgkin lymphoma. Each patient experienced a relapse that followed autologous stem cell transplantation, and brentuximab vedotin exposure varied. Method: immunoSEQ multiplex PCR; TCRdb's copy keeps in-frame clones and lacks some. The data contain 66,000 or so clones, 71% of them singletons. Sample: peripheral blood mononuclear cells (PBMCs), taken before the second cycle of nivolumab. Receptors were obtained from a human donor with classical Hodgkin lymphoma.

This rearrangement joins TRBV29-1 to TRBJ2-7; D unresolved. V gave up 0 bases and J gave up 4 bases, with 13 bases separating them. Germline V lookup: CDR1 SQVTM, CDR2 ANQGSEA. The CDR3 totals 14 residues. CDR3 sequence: CSVEEAAVPYEQYF. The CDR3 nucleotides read TGCAGCGTTGAAGAGGCTGCAGTTCCTTACGAGCAGTACTTC.

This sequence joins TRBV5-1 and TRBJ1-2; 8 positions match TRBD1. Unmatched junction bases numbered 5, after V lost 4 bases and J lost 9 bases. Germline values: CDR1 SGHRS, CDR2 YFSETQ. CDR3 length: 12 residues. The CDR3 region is CASSLDRVSYTF. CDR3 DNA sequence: TGCGCCAGCAGCCTGGACAGGGTCAGCTACACCTTC.

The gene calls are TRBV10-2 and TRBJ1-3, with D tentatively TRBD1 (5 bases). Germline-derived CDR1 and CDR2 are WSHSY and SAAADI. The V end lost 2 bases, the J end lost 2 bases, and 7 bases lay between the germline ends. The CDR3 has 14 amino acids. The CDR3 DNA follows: TGCGCCAGCAGTGAGGCAGGGACTGGAAACACCATATATTTT. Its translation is CASSEAGTGNTIYF.

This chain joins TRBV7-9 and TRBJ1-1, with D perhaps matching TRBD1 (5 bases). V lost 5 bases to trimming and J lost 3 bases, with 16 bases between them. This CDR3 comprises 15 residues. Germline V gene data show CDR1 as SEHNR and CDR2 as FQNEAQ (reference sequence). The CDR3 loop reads CASSPNLGGDTEAFF. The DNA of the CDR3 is TGTGCCAGCAGCCCCAACTTAGGAGGGGACACTGAAGCTTTCTTT.

DNA for the CDR3: TGTGCCAGCAGCCGAGAGACAGGGATCACTGAAGCTTTCTTT. This translates into CASSRETGITEAFF. V usage is TRBV7-6 and J usage is TRBJ1-1, with 7 nucleotides matching TRBD1. J was trimmed by 4 bases and V by 5 bases; bases with no gene match: 7. Germline V gene lookup returns CDR1 SGHVS and CDR2 FNYEAQ. This CDR3 contains 14 residues.

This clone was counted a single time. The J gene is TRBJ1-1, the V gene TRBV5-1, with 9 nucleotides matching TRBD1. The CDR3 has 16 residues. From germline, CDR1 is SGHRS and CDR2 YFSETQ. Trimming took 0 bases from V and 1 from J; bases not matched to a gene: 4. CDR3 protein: CASSLVQDRGNTEAFF. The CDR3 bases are TGCGCCAGCAGCTTGGTTCAGGACAGGGGGAACACTGAAGCTTTCTTT.

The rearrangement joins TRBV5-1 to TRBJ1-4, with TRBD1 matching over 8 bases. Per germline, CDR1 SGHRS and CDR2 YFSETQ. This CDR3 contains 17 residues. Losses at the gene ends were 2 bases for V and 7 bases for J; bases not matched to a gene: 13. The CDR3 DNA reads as TGCGCCAGCAGCTTCGGACCCGGACAGGGCCAGGCTGAAAAACTGTTTTTT. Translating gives CASSFGPGQGQAEKLFF.

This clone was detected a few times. CDR3 amino acids: CASSLNLNTGELFF. The CDR3 DNA reads TGTGCCAGCAGCTTAAACCTTAACACCGGGGAGCTGTTTTTT. J is TRBJ2-2 and V is TRBV7-3; the D is unclear. This CDR3 comprises 14 residues. The germline gives CDR1 SGHTA, CDR2 FQGTGA. Between the trimmed V and J ends, which lost 1 base and 2 bases, there was a span of 5 bases.

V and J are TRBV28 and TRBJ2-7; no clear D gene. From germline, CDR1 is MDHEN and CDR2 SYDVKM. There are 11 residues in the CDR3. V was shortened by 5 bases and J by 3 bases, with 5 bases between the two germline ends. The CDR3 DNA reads TGTGCCAGCAGTCCCTTCTACGAGCAGTACTTC. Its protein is CASSPFYEQYF.

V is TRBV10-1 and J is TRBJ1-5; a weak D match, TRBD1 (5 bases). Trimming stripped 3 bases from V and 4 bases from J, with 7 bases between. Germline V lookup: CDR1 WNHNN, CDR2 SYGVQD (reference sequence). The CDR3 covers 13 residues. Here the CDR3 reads CASSEGVNQPQHF. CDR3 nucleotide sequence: TGCGCCAGCAGTGAAGGGGTGAATCAGCCCCAGCATTTT.

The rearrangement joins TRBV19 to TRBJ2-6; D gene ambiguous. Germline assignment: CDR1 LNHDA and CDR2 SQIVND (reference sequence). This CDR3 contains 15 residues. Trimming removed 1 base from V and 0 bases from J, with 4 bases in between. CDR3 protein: CASSIAPSGANVLTF. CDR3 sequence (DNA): TGTGCCAGTAGTATAGCCCCCTCTGGGGCCAACGTCCTGACTTTC. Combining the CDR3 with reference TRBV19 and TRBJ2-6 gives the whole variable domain DGGITQSPKYLFRKEGQNVTLSCEQNLNHDAMYWYRQDPGQGLRLIYYSQIVNDFQKGDIAEGYSVSREKKESFPLTVTSAQKNPTAFYLCASSIAPSGANVLTFGAGSRLTVL.

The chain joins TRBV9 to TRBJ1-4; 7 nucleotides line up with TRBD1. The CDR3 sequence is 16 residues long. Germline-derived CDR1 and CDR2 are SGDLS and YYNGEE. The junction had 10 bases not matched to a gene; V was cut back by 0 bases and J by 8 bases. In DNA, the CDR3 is TGTGCCAGCAGCGTAGCGGGAGACAGGGCGGGAGAAAAACTGTTTTTT. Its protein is CASSVAGDRAGEKLFF.

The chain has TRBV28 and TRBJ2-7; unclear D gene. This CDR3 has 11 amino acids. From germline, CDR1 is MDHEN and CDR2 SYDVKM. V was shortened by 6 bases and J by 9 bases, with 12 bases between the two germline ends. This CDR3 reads CASSKGLGQYF. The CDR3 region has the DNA TGTGCCAGCAGCAAAGGGTTGGGGCAGTACTTC.

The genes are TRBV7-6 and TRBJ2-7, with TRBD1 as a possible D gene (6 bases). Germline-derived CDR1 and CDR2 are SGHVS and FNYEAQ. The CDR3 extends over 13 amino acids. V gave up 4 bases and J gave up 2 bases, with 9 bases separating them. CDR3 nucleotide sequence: TGTGCCAGCAGCTACGGGACAACCTACGAGCAGTACTTC. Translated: CASSYGTTYEQYF.

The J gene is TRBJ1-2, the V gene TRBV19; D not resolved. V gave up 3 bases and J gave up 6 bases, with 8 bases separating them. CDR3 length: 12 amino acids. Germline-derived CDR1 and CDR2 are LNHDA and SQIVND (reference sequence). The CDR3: CASSMVGHGYTF. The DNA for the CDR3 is TGTGCCAGTAGTATGGTAGGGCATGGCTACACCTTC.

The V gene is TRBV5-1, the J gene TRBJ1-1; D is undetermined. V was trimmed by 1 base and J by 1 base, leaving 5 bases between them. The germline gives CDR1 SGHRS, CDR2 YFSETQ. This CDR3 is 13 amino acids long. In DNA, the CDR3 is TGCGCCAGCAGCTTGTGGCAGAACACTGAAGCTTTCTTT. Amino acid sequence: CASSLWQNTEAFF.

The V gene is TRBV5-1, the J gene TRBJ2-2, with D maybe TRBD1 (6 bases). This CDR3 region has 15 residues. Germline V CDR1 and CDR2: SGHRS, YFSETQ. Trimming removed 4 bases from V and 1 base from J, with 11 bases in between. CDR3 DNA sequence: TGCGCCAGCAGCGTCTCGGGACAGAACACCGGGGAGCTGTTTTTT. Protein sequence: CASSVSGQNTGELFF.

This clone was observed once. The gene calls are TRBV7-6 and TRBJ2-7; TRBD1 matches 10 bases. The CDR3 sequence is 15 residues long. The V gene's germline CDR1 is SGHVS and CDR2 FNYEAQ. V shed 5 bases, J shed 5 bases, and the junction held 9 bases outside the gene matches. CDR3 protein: CASSLSSGTGDEQYF. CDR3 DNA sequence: TGTGCCAGCAGCCTATCCTCCGGGACAGGGGACGAGCAGTACTTC.